This TCR beta chain was recorded in a study of shared T cell receptors in the human thymus. TCRdb keeps only in-frame clones here, not all; method: immunoSEQ multiplex PCR. The profile shows approximately 400,000 clones, just under 95% of them singletons. Between the trimmed V and J ends, which lost 6 bases and 2 bases, there was a span of 28 bases. The CDR3 loop spans 19 amino acids. Per germline, CDR1 MNHEY and CDR2 SMNVEV (reference sequence). The chain couples TRBV27 to TRBJ1-1, with D perhaps TRBD1 (5 bases). Sequenced: thymocytes. The TCR was taken from a human donor. The CDR3 sequence: CASSRGTLRDLRPNTEAFF. The CDR3, as DNA: TGTGCCAGCAGCCGAGGTACACTCCGGGACCTCCGACCCAACACTGAAGCTTTCTTT.